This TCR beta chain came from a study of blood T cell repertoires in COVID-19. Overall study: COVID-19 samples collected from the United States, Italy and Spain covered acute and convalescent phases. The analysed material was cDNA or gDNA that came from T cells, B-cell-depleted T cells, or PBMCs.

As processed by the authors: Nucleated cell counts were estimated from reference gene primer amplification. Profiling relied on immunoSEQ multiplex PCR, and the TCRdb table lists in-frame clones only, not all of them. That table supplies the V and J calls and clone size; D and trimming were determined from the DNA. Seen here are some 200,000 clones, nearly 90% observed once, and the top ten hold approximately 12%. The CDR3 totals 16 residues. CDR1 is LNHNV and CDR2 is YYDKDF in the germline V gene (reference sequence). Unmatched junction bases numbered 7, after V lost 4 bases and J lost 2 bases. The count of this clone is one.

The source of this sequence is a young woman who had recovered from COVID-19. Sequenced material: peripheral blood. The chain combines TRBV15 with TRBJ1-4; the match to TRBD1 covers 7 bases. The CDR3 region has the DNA TGTGCCACCAGCATCCGGACAGGTCCCACTAATGAAAAACTGTTTTTT. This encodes CATSIRTGPTNEKLFF.